This TCR beta chain was observed in a study of post-analysis software for immune sequencing data. Every TCR beta cDNA library bore unique molecular identifiers. Between roughly 0.9 and 11 million T cells gave rise to 450,000 to 650,000 cDNA molecules. TCRdb reprocessed the PCR reads with MiXCR, giving one entry per CDR3 protein. This sample has about 810,000 distinct CDR3 sequences, with roughly 50% found just once. The CDR3 consists of 16 residues. V was pared by 2 bases and J by 7 bases, with 7 bases of the junction left unmatched. The germline CDR1 and CDR2 sequences are SGHTA and FQGTGA. A word on this clonotype: Its target is unknown.

Findings and limits, study-wide: Elevated frequency relative to controls characterized four or five TRBV segments in patients, TRBV5-6, TRBV5-1 and TRBV20-1 among them. Normalized Chao1 diversity was significantly lower in multiple sclerosis patients than in controls. Clustering by F measure revealed strong co-clustering among samples prepared together in one batch.

The sample comprised blood. The gene calls are TRBV7-3 and TRBJ2-1, with 11 nucleotides matching TRBD2. The receptor comes from a girl under 18 with multiple sclerosis. DNA for the CDR3: TGTGCCAGCAGCTTACTCTCACTAGCGGGAGTGAATGAGCAGTTCTTC. Protein product: CASSLLSLAGVNEQFF.